This record concerns one TCR beta chain sequence. Libraries were prepared by immunoSEQ multiplex PCR; TCRdb keeps only in-frame clonotypes and omits some of them. The data show roughly 30,000 clones, with roughly 77% seen just once and 20% to 25% held by the top ten. The sample originates from a study of radiotherapy plus CTLA-4 blockade in lung cancer. The germline V gene has CDR1 MGHRA and CDR2 YSYEKL. The CDR3 has 14 amino acids. V lost 0 bases to trimming and J lost 5 bases, with 11 bases between them. CTLA-4 blockade with ipilimumab, together with focal radiation, was given to patients with chemo-refractory metastatic non-small-cell lung cancer.

The rearrangement joins TRBV4-1 to TRBJ2-7, with D perhaps matching TRBD1 (5 bases). The source material was peripheral blood, sampled from a patient treated with radiotherapy plus ipilimumab. This TCR came from a human donor with non-small cell lung cancer that progressed on radiotherapy plus ipilimumab. CDR3 DNA: TGCGCCAGCAGCCAAGATCCCAGGGCTGACGAGCAGTACTTC. It encodes CASSQDPRADEQYF.